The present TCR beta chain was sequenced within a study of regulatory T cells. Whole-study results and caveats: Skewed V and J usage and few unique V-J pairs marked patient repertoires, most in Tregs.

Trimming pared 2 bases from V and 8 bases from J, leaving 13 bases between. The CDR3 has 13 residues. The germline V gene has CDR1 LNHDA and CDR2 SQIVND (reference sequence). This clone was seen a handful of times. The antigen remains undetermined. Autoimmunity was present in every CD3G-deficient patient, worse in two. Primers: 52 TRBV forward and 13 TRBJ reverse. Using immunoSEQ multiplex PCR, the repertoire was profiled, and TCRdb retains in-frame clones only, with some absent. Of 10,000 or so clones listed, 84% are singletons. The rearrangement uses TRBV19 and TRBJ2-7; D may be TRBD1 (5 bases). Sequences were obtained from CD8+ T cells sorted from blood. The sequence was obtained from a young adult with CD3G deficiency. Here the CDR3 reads CASSIRSGIQQYF. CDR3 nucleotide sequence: TGTGCCAGTAGTATACGGTCAGGGATCCAGCAGTACTTC.